This entry concerns a single T cell receptor beta chain. The data originate from a study of blood T cell repertoires in COVID-19. About the study: Sources were T cells, B-cell-depleted T cells, or PBMCs; the material itself was cDNA or gDNA.

V lost 5 bases, J lost 4 bases, and 10 bases stayed unmatched. Germline CDR1 reads SGHTA; CDR2 reads FQGNSA. The CDR3 is made up of 15 amino acids. In the study's own analysis: Using reference gene primer amplification, nucleated cell counts were estimated. Method: immunoSEQ multiplex PCR; TCRdb's copy keeps in-frame clones and lacks some. That table gives V, J and clone size, and the DNA gave D and trimming. This table has roughly 260,000 clones, 88% appearing once. Sequenced input: peripheral blood. This clonotype was sampled from a man in his sixties who had recovered from COVID-19. The chain carries TRBV7-2 and TRBJ2-7, with 8 bases identical to TRBD1. Written as DNA, the CDR3 is TGTGCCAGCAGCCTAGGGACAGGATTTTTTTACGAGCAGTACTTC. Its translation is CASSLGTGFFYEQYF.